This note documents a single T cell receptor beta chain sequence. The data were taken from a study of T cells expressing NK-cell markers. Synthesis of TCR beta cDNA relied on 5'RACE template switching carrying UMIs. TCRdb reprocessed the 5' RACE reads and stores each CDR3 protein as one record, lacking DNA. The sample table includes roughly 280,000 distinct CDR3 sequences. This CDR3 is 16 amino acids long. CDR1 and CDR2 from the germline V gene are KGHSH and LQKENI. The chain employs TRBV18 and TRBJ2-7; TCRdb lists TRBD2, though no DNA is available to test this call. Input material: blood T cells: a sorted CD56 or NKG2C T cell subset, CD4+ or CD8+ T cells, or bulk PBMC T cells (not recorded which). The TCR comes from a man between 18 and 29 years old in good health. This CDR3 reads CASSQNLAGATYEQYF.